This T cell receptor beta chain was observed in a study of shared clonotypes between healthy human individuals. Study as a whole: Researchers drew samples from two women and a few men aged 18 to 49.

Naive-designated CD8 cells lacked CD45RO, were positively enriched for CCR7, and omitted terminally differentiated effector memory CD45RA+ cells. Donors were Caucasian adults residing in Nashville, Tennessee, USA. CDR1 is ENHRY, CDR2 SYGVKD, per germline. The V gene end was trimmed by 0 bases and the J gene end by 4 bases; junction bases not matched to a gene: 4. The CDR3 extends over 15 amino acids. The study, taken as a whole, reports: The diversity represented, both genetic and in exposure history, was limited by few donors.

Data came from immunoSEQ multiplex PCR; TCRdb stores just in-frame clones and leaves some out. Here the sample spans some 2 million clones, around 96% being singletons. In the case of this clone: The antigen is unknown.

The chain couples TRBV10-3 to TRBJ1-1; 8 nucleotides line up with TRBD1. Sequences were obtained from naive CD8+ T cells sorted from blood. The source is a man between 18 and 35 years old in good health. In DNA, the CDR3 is TGTGCCATCAGTGAGTCTCAGCAGGGGGCCACTGAAGCTTTCTTT. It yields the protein CAISESQQGATEAFF.